This T cell receptor beta chain originates from a study of blood T cell repertoires in COVID-19. One Seattle source followed patients from active infection through their disease course. The germline V gene has CDR1 LNHNV and CDR2 YYDKDF (reference sequence). Trimming cost V 1 base and J 5 bases; bases outside gene matches: 4. This CDR3 has 14 amino acids. In the study's own analysis: Amplifying reference gene primers gave estimates of nucleated cell counts. Method: immunoSEQ multiplex PCR; TCRdb's copy keeps in-frame clones and lacks some. The D gene and trimming were derived from the DNA, and the V and J assignments and clone size from that table. The sample has roughly 140,000 clones, approximately 85% seen once; the top ten hold 7% to 10%.

The chain carries TRBV15 and TRBJ1-2; 7 positions agree with TRBD1. The sequencing input was peripheral blood. This sequence was found in a woman aged 55-69 years with COVID-19, enrolled during active disease. CDR3 residues: CATSRGGTDYGYTF. CDR3 in DNA: TGTGCCACCAGCAGAGGGGGGACAGATTATGGCTACACCTTC.